Following are 3 T cell receptor beta chains from one sample sequenced in a study of blood T cell repertoires in COVID-19. Sequencing was performed with immunoSEQ multiplex PCR; in TCRdb, only in-frame clones are kept and a portion is missing. The sample carries 50,000 to 55,000 clones, more than 85% recorded once. The sample was peripheral blood. The receptor source for this set is a human donor with active COVID-19. The donor label of this sample is uncertain.

The chain employs TRBV4-2 and TRBJ1-4; 7 bases are a match to TRBD1. Germline V gives CDR1 LGHNA, CDR2 YNFKEQ. The junction had 13 bases not matched to a gene; V was cut back by 4 bases and J by 2 bases. The length of the CDR3 is 18 residues. CDR3 DNA: TGTGCCAGCAGCCTTGGGACAGCCCCTTTATCGACTAATGAAAAACTGTTTTTT. Protein sequence: CASSLGTAPLSTNEKLFF.

The chain carries TRBV19 and TRBJ2-3; D possibly corresponds to TRBD2 (6 bases). There are 15 residues in the CDR3. Germline lookup yields CDR1 LNHDA and CDR2 SQIVND (reference sequence). V dropped 2 bases and J dropped 2 bases, with 11 bases sitting between them. The CDR3 DNA is TGTGCCAGTAGTATAATCGGGGGTTCCACAGATACGCAGTATTTT. This gives the protein CASSIIGGSTDTQYF.

In its sample, this clone was seen a few times. This CDR3 reads CASSVVANYGYTF. The CDR3 DNA reads as TGTGCCAGCAGCGTAGTCGCTAACTATGGCTACACCTTC. The chain is built from TRBV9 and TRBJ1-2; D unresolved. Germline lookup yields CDR1 SGDLS and CDR2 YYNGEE. V was clipped by 0 bases and J by 0 bases, with 3 bases between them. The CDR3 contains 13 residues.